The next 8 T cell receptor beta chains were all read from a single sample in a study of T-cell reconstitution after alpha-beta-depleted transplantation in children. Unique molecular identifiers were used in preparing the TCRbeta library. TCRdb analysed the PCR reads with MiXCR anew, one entry per CDR3 protein. Of about 580,000 distinct CDR3 sequences listed, roughly 23% were seen once; the top ten hold 14%. Source: PBMCs, mostly from graft donor cells, taken 360 days after TCRalphabeta/CD19-depleted stem cell transplant. The receptors originated from a boy younger than two who had a stem cell transplant for acute myeloid leukemia, so the T cells may come from the graft donor.

V and J are TRBV11-2 and TRBJ2-7; 7 bases map to TRBD2. CDR3 length equals 13 residues. The junction had 8 bases not matched to a gene; V was cut back by 8 bases and J by 4 bases. The germline V gene has CDR1 SGHAT and CDR2 FQNNGV. CDR3 nucleotides: TGTGCCAGCGAGGGAGGGAGGGGATACGAGCAGTACGTC. Translated, it gives CASEGGRGYEQYV.

This clonotype was found many times. This CDR3 is CASSRRGAGYNEQFF. DNA for the CDR3: TGCGCCAGCAGCAGGCGGGGGGCCGGATACAATGAGCAGTTCTTC. The chain carries TRBV5-1 and TRBJ2-1; 8 bases agree with TRBD2. CDR1 and CDR2 (germline): SGHRS, YFSETQ. This CDR3 is built from 15 residues. V was clipped by 4 bases and J by 4 bases; unmatched bases: 7.

The chain carries TRBV20-1 and TRBJ2-2; 7 bases agree with TRBD1. V was pared by 7 bases and J by 2 bases, with 7 bases of the junction left unmatched. The V gene's germline CDR1 is DFQATT and CDR2 SNEGSKA (reference sequence). CDR3 length: 14 residues. CDR3 in DNA: TGCAGTGTGACCCGGACAGGAAACACCGGGGAGCTGTTTTTT. As protein: CSVTRTGNTGELFF.

The chain is built from TRBV7-6 and TRBJ2-3; perhaps TRBD1 as D (5 bases). V lost 5 bases and J lost 2, with 17 bases in between. The germline V gene has CDR1 SGHVS and CDR2 FNYEAQ. This CDR3 is 16 amino acids long. This CDR3 is CASSTGTGTFTDTQYF. As DNA, the CDR3 is TGTGCCAGCAGCACGGGTACAGGAACTTTCACAGATACGCAGTATTTT.

The chain has TRBV5-5 and TRBJ2-2; tentatively, D is TRBD1 (6 bases). Germline CDR1 and CDR2: SGHKS and YYEKEE (reference sequence). The CDR3 length is 15 residues. Trimming took 4 bases from V and 3 from J, leaving 13 bases between them. The CDR3 nucleotides are TGTGCCAGCAGCACCCGGGACACCTACACCGGGGAGCTGTTTTTT. This translates into CASSTRDTYTGELFF. Full variable domain (outside the CDR3, taken from reference TRBV5-5 and TRBJ2-2): DAGVTQSPTHLIKTRGQQVTLRCSPISGHKSVSWYQQVLGQGPQFIFQYYEKEERGRGNFPDRFSARQFPNYSSELNVNALLLGDSALYLCASSTRDTYTGELFFGEGSRLTVL.

This clonotype was detected a few times. The chain uses TRBV4-3 and TRBJ2-3; D is possibly TRBD2 (6 bases). Per the germline V gene, CDR1 is LGHNA and CDR2 is YSLEER. The CDR3 loop spans 20 amino acids. V lost 0 bases to trimming and J lost 0 bases, with 22 bases between them. The CDR3 DNA reads TGCGCCAGCAGCCAAGATCAAATCAGGGTAGCGGCCCCTAGCACAGATACGCAGTATTTT. It yields the protein CASSQDQIRVAAPSTDTQYF.

This clonotype was seen a single time. The rearrangement links TRBV11-2 to TRBJ2-7, with D unresolved. Deletions cut 2 bases from V and 2 bases from J, with 10 bases between. Germline CDR1 reads SGHAT; CDR2 reads FQNNGV. There are 14 residues in the CDR3. DNA of the CDR3: TGTGCCAGCAGCTTATTTCACCGGACCTACGAGCAGTACGTC. Amino acid sequence: CASSLFHRTYEQYV.

The chain joins TRBV4-3 to TRBJ2-5; D gene ambiguous. V shed 0 bases and J shed 1 base, with 9 bases lying between them. CDR1 LGHNA and CDR2 YSLEER come from the germline V gene. The CDR3 length is 15 residues. The DNA of the CDR3 is TGCGCCAGCAGCCAAGATAGAAGTATCCAAGAGACCCAGTACTTC. Translated, it gives CASSQDRSIQETQYF.